The sequence of this T cell receptor (beta chain) was determined in a study of PD-L1 blockade in urothelial cancer. About the research overall: Atezolizumab at 1,200 mg intravenously every 3 weeks was started by patients in about 2014. Male patients with bladder-origin urothelial cancer numbered about 90% of the roughly 29. At 6 weeks and at 3 weeks (second dose) after treatment start, blood was analyzed.

V lost 5 bases, J lost 6 bases, and 6 bases stayed unmatched. This CDR3 spans 14 amino acids. CDR1 is SGHTS, CDR2 YDEGEE, per germline. The time point denotes: pretreatment peripheral blood. There were between 1 and 8 samples from each patient, taken pretreatment and on-treatment. Using immunoSEQ multiplex PCR, the repertoire was profiled, and TCRdb retains in-frame clones only, with some absent. The table lists 70,000 to 75,000 clones, approximately 87% of them singletons. This clone was detected a few times. This receptor was taken from a man in his 70s with urothelial cancer. The chain recombines TRBV5-8 with TRBJ1-2; 11 bases match TRBD1. Sample: PBMCs, taken around atezolizumab (anti-PD-L1) treatment. CDR3 sequence reads: CASRAPGQGDGYTF. The DNA for the CDR3 is TGTGCCAGCAGGGCACCGGGACAGGGGGATGGCTACACCTTC.